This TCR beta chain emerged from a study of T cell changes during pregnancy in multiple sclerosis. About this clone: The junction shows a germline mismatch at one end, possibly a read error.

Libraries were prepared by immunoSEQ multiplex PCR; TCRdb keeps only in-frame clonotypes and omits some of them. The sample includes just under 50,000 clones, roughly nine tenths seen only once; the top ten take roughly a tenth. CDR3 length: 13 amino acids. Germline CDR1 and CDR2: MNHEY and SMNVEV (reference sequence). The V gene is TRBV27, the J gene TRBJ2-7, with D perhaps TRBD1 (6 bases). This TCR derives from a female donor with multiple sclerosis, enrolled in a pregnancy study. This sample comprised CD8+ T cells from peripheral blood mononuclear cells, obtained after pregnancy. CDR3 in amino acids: CASSQGKSFEQYF. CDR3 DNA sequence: TGTGCCAGCAGTCAGGGGAAATCCTTCGAGCAGTACTTC.